Listed here are 2 T cell receptor beta chains from one sample, sequenced in a study of blood T cell repertoires in COVID-19. TCRdb keeps only in-frame clones here, not all; method: immunoSEQ multiplex PCR. The data show 380,000 or so clones, with around 90% seen just once and about 1.2% held by the top ten. The sample consisted of peripheral blood. These receptors were collected from a man in his forties with acute or convalescent COVID-19.

The chain carries TRBV7-9 and TRBJ2-7; 14 nucleotides line up with TRBD2. J was trimmed by 1 base and V by 4 bases; bases with no gene match: 9. Per the germline V gene, CDR1 is SEHNR and CDR2 is FQNEAQ (reference sequence). CDR3 length: 18 residues. CDR3 sequence reads: CASSSLPGLAGESYEQYF. In nucleotides, the CDR3 is TGTGCCAGCAGCTCCCTTCCGGGACTAGCGGGGGAGTCCTACGAGCAGTACTTC.

The chain has TRBV6-2 or TRBV6-3 and TRBJ2-7; 10 nucleotides agree with TRBD1. This CDR3 is 17 amino acids long. V trimming: 2 bases; J trimming: 0 bases; junction bases outside the gene matches: 7. Looked up from germline, CDR1 is MNHEY and CDR2 is SVGEGT. The DNA of the CDR3 is TGTGCCAGCAGTTACCCCTCGGGGACAGGGGCCTCCTACGAGCAGTACTTC. Amino acid sequence: CASSYPSGTGASYEQYF.